This T cell receptor beta chain derives from a study of cytomegalovirus exposure and HLA in healthy donors. As for the study in general: In an earlier analysis, around 120 million unique TCR beta sequences were found from approximately 190 million T cells. General study findings and limits: Among TCR sequences, most were rare, though some public TCRs appeared in many donors. Cytomegalovirus-associated TCR beta chains were listed, numbering 164. Across HLA loci, a later analysis found differing TCR association rates, with DRB1 most and HLA-C fewest.

CDR3 size: 15 residues. From germline, CDR1 is SGHAT and CDR2 FQNNGV. The ends lost 5 bases at V and 2 bases at J; junction bases unmatched: 7. This clone was counted once. What it binds is unknown. PCR was performed using 60 Vbeta and 13 Jbeta primers. The data were produced by immunoSEQ multiplex PCR, yet TCRdb's version contains in-frame clones alone and is incomplete. The table records 150,000 to 200,000 clones, roughly four fifths of them present only once. This chain uses TRBV11-2 with TRBJ2-7, with 9 bases lining up with TRBD2. Specimen: PBMCs. The receptor was isolated from a woman under 40 in good health and CMV-seropositive. The CDR3 coding sequence is TGTGCCAGCAGCCAGGGGCTAGCGGGGCCCTACGAGCAGTACTTC. This codes for CASSQGLAGPYEQYF. Variable domain in full (rest from reference TRBV11-2 and TRBJ2-7): EAGVAQSPRYKIIEKRQSVAFWCNPISGHATLYWYQQILGQGPKLLIQFQNNGVVDDSQLPKDRFSAERLKGVDSTLKIQPAKLEDSAVYLCASSQGLAGPYEQYFGPGTRLTVT.